This T cell receptor (beta chain) was sequenced during a study of T cell responses to AZD1222 COVID-19 vaccine (dated by TCRdb to the early 2020s). About the full investigation: A total of under 250 trial participants underwent TCR sequencing, of whom about 210 had received two doses of AZD1222 and around 25 had received two doses of the MenACWY control vaccine. Trial participants were enrolled by age into 18-55, 56-69 and 70-plus year subgroups, with around 150, 28 and 57 TCR-sequenced participants respectively.

The CDR3 regions of human TCRbeta chains were analyzed by immunosequencing. Under the source paper's analysis protocol: Repertoire TCRs were checked for matches against a reference library of SARS-CoV-2-specific TCRs that had been generated using the MIRA antigen-specificity platform. Breadth was defined as the fraction of unique TCRs that were SARS-CoV-2-associated, and depth was defined as the fraction of total T cells that were SARS-CoV-2-associated. Each spike-specific TCR was assigned to its reactive spike region and to a CD4 or CD8 class using the MIRA data. Log10-transformed breadth and depth values were compared by one-way ANOVA with Sidak's multiple comparisons tests. TCRdb stores this immuneACCESS table with in-frame sequences only. Part of the clones is absent; in the studies checked, under half of the shortfall reflects unresolved V genes, and no reason is known for the rest. V and J calls plus clone size are reproduced from that table; the DNA served to infer D and trimming. The sample table records around 88,000 clones; over 85% of these occur just once. The top ten clonotypes cover approximately 2.6% of the sample.

V is cut by 0 bases and J by 4 bases, and the space between the germline ends is 16 bases. CDR1 MGHRA and CDR2 YSYEKL are derived from the germline V gene. Including the terminal cysteine and phenylalanine, the CDR3 comprises 18 residues. CDR3 DNA only is kept here, 54 bases in frame from base 1. General conclusions and limits of the study: After two AZD1222 doses, spike-specific TCR breadth and depth were significantly higher than at day 0 and than in MenACWY recipients. The 56-69-year group was small, and its depth increase did not reach significance, likely because of low power. Epitopes outside the regions mutated in the B.1.351 and B.1.1.7 variants were reportedly recognized by nearly half of the unique spike-specific TCRs. Participants were mostly white British, with more females than males. The authors suggested clonal diversity may have been underestimated. CD4 TCRs associated with the vaccine covered the entire spike protein, and the dominant responses were in regions 160-218 and 743-854. Conclusions about previously exposed vaccinees are limited because only a handful of AZD1222 recipients were SARS-CoV-2 seropositive at baseline. No day 14 peak-response samples were available, so repertoires were characterized only after the peak T cell response.

Concerning this clone itself: Its antigen remains undetermined. Base quality data are lacking; no much larger clone is found one base away.

The meaning of the sample's time point label: baseline before first vaccination. This specimen's treatment or condition label, interpreted: meningococcal conjugate vaccine given as trial control. Vaccinee samples were obtained from the UK trials COV001 and COV002, which included a single-blind randomized controlled phase 2/3 trial of AZD1222 (ChAdOx1 nCoV-19) in healthy adults. Trial participant PBMC samples were collected at day 0 and day 28 after the second dose for TCRbeta chain sequencing. Sequencing was performed on peripheral blood, taken on day 0 of MenACWY control vaccination. Recombination connected TRBV4-1 to TRBJ1-6; a tentative D match to TRBD1 spans 6 bases. The clonotype originates from an adult in good health. The nucleotide sequence is TGCGCCAGCAGCCAAGATATTGCTGGGGACACTTATAATTCACCCCTCCACTTT. It translates to CASSQDIAGDTYNSPLHF.